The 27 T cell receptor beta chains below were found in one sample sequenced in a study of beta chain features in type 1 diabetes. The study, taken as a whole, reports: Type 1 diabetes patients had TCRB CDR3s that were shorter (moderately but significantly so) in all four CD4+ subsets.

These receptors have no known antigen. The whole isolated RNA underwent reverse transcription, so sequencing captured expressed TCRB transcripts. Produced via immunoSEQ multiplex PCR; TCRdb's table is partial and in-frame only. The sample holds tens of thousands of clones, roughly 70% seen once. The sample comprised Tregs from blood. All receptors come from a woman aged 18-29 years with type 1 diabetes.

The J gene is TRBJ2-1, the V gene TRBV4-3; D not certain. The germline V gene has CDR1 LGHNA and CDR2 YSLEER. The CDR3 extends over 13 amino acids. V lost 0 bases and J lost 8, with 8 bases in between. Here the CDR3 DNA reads TGCGCCAGCAGCCAAGATTCCAGCGATGAGCAGTTCTTC. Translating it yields CASSQDSSDEQFF.

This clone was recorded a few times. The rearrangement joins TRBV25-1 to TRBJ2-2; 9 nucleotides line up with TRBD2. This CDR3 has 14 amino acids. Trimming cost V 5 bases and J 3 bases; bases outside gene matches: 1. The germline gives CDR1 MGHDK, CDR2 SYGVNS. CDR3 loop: CASSRGGDTGELFF. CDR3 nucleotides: TGTGCCAGCAGTCGCGGGGGGGACACCGGGGAGCTGTTTTTT.

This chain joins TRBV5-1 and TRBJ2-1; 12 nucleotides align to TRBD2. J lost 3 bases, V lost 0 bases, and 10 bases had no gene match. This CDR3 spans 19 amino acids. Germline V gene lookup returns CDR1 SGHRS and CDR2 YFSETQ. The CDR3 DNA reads TGCGCCAGCAGCTTGGAAGGTCTAGCGGGAGGGCCTCGCTACAATGAGCAGTTCTTC. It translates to CASSLEGLAGGPRYNEQFF.

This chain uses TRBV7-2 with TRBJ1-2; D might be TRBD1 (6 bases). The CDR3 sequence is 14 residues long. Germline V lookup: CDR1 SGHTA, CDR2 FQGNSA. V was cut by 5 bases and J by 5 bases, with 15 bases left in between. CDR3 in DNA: TGTGCCAGCAGCGGATGGACAGCGAAGTATGGCTACACCTTC. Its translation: CASSGWTAKYGYTF.

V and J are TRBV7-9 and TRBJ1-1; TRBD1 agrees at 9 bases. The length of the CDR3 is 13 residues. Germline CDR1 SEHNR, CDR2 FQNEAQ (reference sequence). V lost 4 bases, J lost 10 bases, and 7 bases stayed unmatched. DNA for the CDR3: TGTGCCAGCAGCTACGGGACAGGGTTTGCAGCTTTCTTT. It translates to CASSYGTGFAAFF.

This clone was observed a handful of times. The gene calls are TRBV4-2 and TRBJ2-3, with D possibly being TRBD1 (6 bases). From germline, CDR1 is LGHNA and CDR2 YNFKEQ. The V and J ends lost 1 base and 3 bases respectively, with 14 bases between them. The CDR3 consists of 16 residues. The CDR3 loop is CASSQVFRGSTDTQYF. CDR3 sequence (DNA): TGTGCCAGCAGCCAAGTGTTTAGGGGGAGTACAGATACGCAGTATTTT.

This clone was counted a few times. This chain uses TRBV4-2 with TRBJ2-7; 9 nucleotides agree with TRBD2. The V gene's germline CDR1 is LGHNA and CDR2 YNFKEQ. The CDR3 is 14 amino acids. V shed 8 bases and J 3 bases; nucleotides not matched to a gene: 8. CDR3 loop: CASQNSGSIYEQYF. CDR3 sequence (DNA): TGTGCCAGCCAGAATAGCGGGAGCATCTACGAGCAGTACTTC.

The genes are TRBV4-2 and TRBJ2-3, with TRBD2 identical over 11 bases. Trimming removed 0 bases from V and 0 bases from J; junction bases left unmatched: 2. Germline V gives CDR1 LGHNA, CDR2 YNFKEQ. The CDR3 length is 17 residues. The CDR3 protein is CASSQEPSGRSTDTQYF. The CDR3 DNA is TGTGCCAGCAGCCAAGAGCCTAGCGGGAGGAGCACAGATACGCAGTATTTT.

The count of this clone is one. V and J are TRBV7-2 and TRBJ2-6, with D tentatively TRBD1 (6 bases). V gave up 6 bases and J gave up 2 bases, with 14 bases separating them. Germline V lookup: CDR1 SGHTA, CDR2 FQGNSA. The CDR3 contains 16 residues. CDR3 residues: CASSHTGLAGANVLTF. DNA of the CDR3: TGTGCCAGCAGTCATACAGGGTTGGCTGGGGCCAACGTCCTGACTTTC.

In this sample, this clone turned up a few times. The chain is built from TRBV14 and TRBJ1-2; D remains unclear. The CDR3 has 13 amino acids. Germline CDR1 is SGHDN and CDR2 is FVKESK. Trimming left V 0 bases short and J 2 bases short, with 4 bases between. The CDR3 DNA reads TGTGCCAGCAGCCAAGAACTCAACTATGGCTACACCTTC. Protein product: CASSQELNYGYTF.

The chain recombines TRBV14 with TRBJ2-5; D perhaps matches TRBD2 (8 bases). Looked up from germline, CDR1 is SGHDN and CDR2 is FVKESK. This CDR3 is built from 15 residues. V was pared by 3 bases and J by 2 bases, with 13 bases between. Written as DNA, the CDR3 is TGTGCCAGCAGCCATAGCGGGACAGTACAAGAGACCCAGTACTTC. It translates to CASSHSGTVQETQYF.

Here the CDR3 reads CASSFQGNTEAFF. CDR3 coding DNA: TGTGCCAGCAGCTTCCAGGGAAACACTGAAGCTTTCTTT. V usage is TRBV7-2 and J usage is TRBJ1-1; possible D gene TRBD1, 5 bases. Germline values: CDR1 SGHTA, CDR2 FQGNSA. The CDR3 runs 13 residues. V shed 3 bases and J shed 2 bases, with 7 bases lying between them.

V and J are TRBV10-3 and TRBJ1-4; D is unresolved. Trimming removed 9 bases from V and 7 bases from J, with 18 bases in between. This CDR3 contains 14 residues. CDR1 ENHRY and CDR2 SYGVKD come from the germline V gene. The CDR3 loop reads CAISGVGEGEKLFF. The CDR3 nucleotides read TGTGCCATTTCCGGGGTAGGAGAAGGTGAAAAACTGTTTTTT.

CDR3 DNA sequence: TGTGCCAGCAGTTTAGCCAGGTTCACCGGGGAGCTGTTTTTT. Residues: CASSLARFTGELFF. The rearrangement uses TRBV28 and TRBJ2-2, with unresolved D. V was shortened by 2 bases and J by 4 bases, with 8 bases between the two germline ends. CDR3 length: 14 amino acids. The germline V gene has CDR1 MDHEN and CDR2 SYDVKM.

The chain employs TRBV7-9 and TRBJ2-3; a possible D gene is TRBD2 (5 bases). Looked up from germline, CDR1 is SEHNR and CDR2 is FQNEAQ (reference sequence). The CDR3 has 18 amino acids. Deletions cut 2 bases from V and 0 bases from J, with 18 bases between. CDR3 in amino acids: CASSLRAGLTASTDTQYF. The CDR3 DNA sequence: TGTGCCAGCAGCTTAAGGGCGGGCCTAACTGCTAGCACAGATACGCAGTATTTT.

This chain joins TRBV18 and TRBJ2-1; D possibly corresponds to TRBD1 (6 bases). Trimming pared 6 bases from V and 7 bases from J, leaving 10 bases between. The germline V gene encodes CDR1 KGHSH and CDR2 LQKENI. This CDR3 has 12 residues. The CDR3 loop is CASSLDRNEQFF. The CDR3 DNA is TGTGCCAGCTCGCTAGACAGGAATGAGCAGTTCTTC. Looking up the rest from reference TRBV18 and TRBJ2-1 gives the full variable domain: NAGVMQNPRHLVRRRGQEARLRCSPMKGHSHVYWYRQLPEEGLKFMVYLQKENIIDESGMPKERFSAEFPKEGPSILRIQQVVRGDSAAYFCASSLDRNEQFFGPGTRLTVL.

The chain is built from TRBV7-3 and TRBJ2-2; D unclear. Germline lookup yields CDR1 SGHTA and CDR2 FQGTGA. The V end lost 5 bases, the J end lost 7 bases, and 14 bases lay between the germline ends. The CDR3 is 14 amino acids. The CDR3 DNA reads TGTGCCAGCAGCGCGTCCCACAGCTACGGGGAGCTGTTTTTT. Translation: CASSASHSYGELFF.

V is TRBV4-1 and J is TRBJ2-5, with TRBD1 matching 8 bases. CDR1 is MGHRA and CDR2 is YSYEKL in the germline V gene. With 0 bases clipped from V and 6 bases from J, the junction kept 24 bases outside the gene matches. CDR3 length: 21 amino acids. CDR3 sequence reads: CASSQDRGTGVRRTGRQTQYF. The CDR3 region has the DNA TGCGCCAGCAGCCAAGATCGGGGAACAGGAGTCCGTAGGACAGGGCGGCAGACCCAGTACTTC.

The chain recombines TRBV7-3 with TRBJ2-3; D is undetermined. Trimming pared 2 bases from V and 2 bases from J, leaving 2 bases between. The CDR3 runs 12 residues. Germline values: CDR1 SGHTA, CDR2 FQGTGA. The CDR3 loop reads CASSLYTDTQYF. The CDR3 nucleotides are TGTGCCAGCAGCTTATACACAGATACGCAGTATTTT.

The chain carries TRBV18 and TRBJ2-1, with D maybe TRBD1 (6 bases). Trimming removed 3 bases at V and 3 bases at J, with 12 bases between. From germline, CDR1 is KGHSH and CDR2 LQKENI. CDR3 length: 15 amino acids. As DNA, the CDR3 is TGTGCCAGCTCACCCGCCAGGGACAACTACAATGAGCAGTTCTTC. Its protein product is CASSPARDNYNEQFF. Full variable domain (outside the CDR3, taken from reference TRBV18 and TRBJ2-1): NAGVMQNPRHLVRRRGQEARLRCSPMKGHSHVYWYRQLPEEGLKFMVYLQKENIIDESGMPKERFSAEFPKEGPSILRIQQVVRGDSAAYFCASSPARDNYNEQFFGPGTRLTVL.

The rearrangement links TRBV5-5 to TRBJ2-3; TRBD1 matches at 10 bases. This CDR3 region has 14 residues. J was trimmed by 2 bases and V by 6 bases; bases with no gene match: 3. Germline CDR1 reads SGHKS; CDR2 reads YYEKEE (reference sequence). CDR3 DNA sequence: TGTGCCAGCACGACAGGGGGCAACACAGATACGCAGTATTTT. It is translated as CASTTGGNTDTQYF.

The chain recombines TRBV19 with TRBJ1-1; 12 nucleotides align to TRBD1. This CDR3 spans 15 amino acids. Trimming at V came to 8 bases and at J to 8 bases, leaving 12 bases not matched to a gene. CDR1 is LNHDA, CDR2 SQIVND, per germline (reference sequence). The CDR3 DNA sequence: TGTGCCAGTCTTTCCTGGGGGACAGGGGGCTCCGAAGCTTTCTTT. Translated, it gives CASLSWGTGGSEAFF. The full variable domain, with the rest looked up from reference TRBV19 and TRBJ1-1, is DGGITQSPKYLFRKEGQNVTLSCEQNLNHDAMYWYRQDPGQGLRLIYYSQIVNDFQKGDIAEGYSVSREKKESFPLTVTSAQKNPTAFYLCASLSWGTGGSEAFFGQGTRLTVV.

The CDR3 DNA sequence: TGTGCCAGCAGCGTGGCCGCCGGGGAGCTGTTTTTT. It specifies CASSVAAGELFF. The V and J genes are TRBV9 and TRBJ2-2; D is undetermined. The CDR3 consists of 12 residues. V was trimmed by 2 bases and J by 6 bases, leaving 5 bases between them. Germline CDR1 is SGDLS and CDR2 is YYNGEE.

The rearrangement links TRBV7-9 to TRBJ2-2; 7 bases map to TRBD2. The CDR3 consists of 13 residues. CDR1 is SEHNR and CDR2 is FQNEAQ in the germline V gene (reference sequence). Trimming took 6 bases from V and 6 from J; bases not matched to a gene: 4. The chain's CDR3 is CASRRTSAGELFF. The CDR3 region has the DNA TGTGCCAGCAGAAGAACTAGCGCCGGGGAGCTGTTTTTT. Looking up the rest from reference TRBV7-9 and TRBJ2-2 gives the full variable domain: DTGVSQNPRHKITKRGQNVTFRCDPISEHNRLYWYRQTLGQGPEFLTYFQNEAQLEKSRLLSDRFSAERPKGSFSTLEIQRTEQGDSAMYLCASRRTSAGELFFGEGSRLTVL.

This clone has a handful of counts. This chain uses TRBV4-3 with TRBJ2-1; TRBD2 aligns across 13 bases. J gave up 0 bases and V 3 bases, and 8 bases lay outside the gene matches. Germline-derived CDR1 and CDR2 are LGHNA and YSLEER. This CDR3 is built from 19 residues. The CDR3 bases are TGCGCCAGCAGCCACCTACTAGCGGGGGGGATGAGCTCCTACAATGAGCAGTTCTTC. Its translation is CASSHLLAGGMSSYNEQFF.

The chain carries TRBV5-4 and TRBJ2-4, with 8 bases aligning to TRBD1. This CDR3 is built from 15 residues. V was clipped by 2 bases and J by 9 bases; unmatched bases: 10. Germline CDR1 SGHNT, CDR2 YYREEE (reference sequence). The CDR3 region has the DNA TGTGCCAGCAGCTTTAATCAGGGGGCAATAAGCATTCAGTACTTC. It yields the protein CASSFNQGAISIQYF. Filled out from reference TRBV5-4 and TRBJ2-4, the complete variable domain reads ETGVTQSPTHLIKTRGQQVTLRCSSQSGHNTVSWYQQALGQGPQFIFQYYREEENGRGNFPPRFSGLQFPNYSSELNVNALELDDSALYLCASSFNQGAISIQYFGAGTRLSVL.

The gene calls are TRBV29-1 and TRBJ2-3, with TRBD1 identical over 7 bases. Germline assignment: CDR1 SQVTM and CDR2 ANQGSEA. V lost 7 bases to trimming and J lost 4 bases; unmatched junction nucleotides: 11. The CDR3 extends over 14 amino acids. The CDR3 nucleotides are TGCAGCGCAAAAGACAGGGCGTGGGCAGATACGCAGTATTTT. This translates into CSAKDRAWADTQYF.